The 22 T cell receptor beta chains below come from one sample, sequenced in a study of cytomegalovirus exposure and HLA in healthy donors. PCR employed 60 Vbeta and 13 Jbeta primers. TCRdb keeps only in-frame clones here, not all; method: immunoSEQ multiplex PCR. The data show approximately 100,000 clones, about 80% seen once. The sequencing sample was made of PBMCs. The origin of the receptors is a man aged 18 to 30 in good health and CMV-seropositive.

This chain connects TRBV30 to TRBJ2-5, with D possibly being TRBD2 (6 bases). The V end lost 3 bases, the J end lost 2 bases, and 10 bases lay between the germline ends. CDR1 GTSNPN and CDR2 SVGIG come from the germline V gene (reference sequence). CDR3 length: 13 residues. The DNA of the CDR3 is TGTGCCTGGAGGAGGGGAGGTCAAGAGACCCAGTACTTC. Encoded protein: CAWRRGGQETQYF.

The rearrangement joins TRBV18 to TRBJ2-7, with a possible D match to TRBD1 (7 bases). Germline values: CDR1 KGHSH, CDR2 LQKENI. The CDR3 sequence is 18 residues long. Trimming removed 2 bases at V and 1 base at J, with 21 bases between. This chain's CDR3 is CASSPLGSGQDYSYEQYF. DNA for the CDR3: TGTGCCAGCTCACCATTGGGTAGCGGACAGGACTATTCCTACGAGCAGTACTTC.

The genes are TRBV9 and TRBJ2-2, with 8 bases matching TRBD2. The junction had 5 bases not matched to a gene; V was cut back by 0 bases and J by 7 bases. Germline V CDR1 and CDR2: SGDLS, YYNGEE. The CDR3 runs to 15 residues. The CDR3 coding sequence is TGTGCCAGCAGCGTAGCGGGGGGGCCGGACGGGGAGCTGTTTTTT. As protein: CASSVAGGPDGELFF.

J is TRBJ2-5 and V is TRBV28; 8 bases match TRBD1. The DNA matches TRBJ2-7 better at its end, which makes the J call doubtful. Looked up from germline, CDR1 is MDHEN and CDR2 is SYDVKM. The CDR3 has 14 amino acids. In DNA form, the CDR3 reads TGTGCCAGCAAGGACAGGGCCCTAACCTACGAGCAGTACTTC. It yields the protein CASKDRALTYEQYF.

The table lists this clone with a few counts. The CDR3 DNA is TGTGCCAGTAGCTCAACAGAGCCTTTACTGTTTTTT. This translates into CASSSTEPLLFF. J is TRBJ1-4 and V is TRBV19; D gene unclear. Germline V gene lookup returns CDR1 LNHDA and CDR2 SQIVND (reference sequence). The CDR3 runs 12 residues. Deletions cut 6 bases from V and 13 bases from J, with 15 bases between.

The chain carries TRBV5-1 and TRBJ2-3; D remains unclear. Per the germline V gene, CDR1 is SGHRS and CDR2 is YFSETQ. V shed 1 base and J shed 1 base, with 4 bases lying between them. CDR3 size: 13 residues. CDR3: CASSLIGTDTQYF. The CDR3 DNA reads TGCGCCAGCAGCTTGATAGGCACAGATACGCAGTATTTT.

The chain joins TRBV7-9 to TRBJ2-1; D is ambiguous. The CDR3 has 12 residues. Germline CDR1 and CDR2: SEHNR and FQNEAQ (reference sequence). With 1 base removed from V and 10 bases from J, the gap between germline ends came to 8 bases. CDR3 sequence: CASSLEFAEQFF. CDR3 bases: TGTGCCAGCAGCTTAGAATTTGCGGAGCAGTTCTTC.

This clone appeared a single time. This rearrangement joins TRBV27 to TRBJ2-3; perhaps TRBD2 as D (5 bases). Trimming removed 7 bases from V and 0 bases from J, with 14 bases in between. Germline-derived CDR1 and CDR2 are MNHEY and SMNVEV (reference sequence). CDR3 length: 15 residues. DNA of the CDR3: TGTGCCAGCAACCTACAAGGACTTAGCACAGATACGCAGTATTTT. Protein: CASNLQGLSTDTQYF.

This chain links TRBV19 with TRBJ1-6; a weak D match, TRBD1 (6 bases). V was cut by 3 bases and J by 0 bases, with 15 bases left in between. The CDR3 extends over 18 amino acids. In germline, CDR1 is LNHDA, CDR2 SQIVND (reference sequence). DNA for the CDR3: TGTGCCAGTAGTATCCGACAGGTGGGGAGCTCCTATAATTCACCCCTCCACTTT. Translation: CASSIRQVGSSYNSPLHF.

V gene TRBV27 combines with J gene TRBJ1-5; weak D call: TRBD1 (6 bases). This CDR3 is 15 amino acids long. V shed 6 bases and J shed 0 bases, with 12 bases lying between them. CDR1 and CDR2 from the germline V gene are MNHEY and SMNVEV (reference sequence). The CDR3 DNA reads as TGTGCCAGCAGCCCACAGGGCCCTAGCAATCAGCCCCAGCATTTT. Protein: CASSPQGPSNQPQHF.

The DNA of the CDR3 is TGTGCCAGCAGTTTATTCGGGGGGGGCTCAGATACGCAGTATTTT. Translation gives CASSLFGGGSDTQYF. The J gene is TRBJ2-3, the V gene TRBV28; 8 nucleotides line up with TRBD2. CDR1 is MDHEN and CDR2 is SYDVKM in the germline V gene. The J segment lost 4 bases and the V segment lost 1 base, leaving 4 bases of the junction unmatched. The CDR3 totals 15 residues. Variable domain in full (rest from reference TRBV28 and TRBJ2-3): DVKVTQSSRYLVKRTGEKVFLECVQDMDHENMFWYRQDPGLGLRLIYFSYDVKMKEKGDIPEGYSVSREKKERFSLILESASTNQTSMYLCASSLFGGGSDTQYFGPGTRLTVL.

As regards this clone: Additional DNA sequences in this sample encode the identical CDR3. V is TRBV5-1 and J is TRBJ2-7, with 7 bases matching TRBD1. J lost 5 bases, V lost 0 bases, and 2 bases had no gene match. Germline V gene data show CDR1 as SGHRS and CDR2 as YFSETQ. CDR3 length: 13 amino acids. CDR3 nucleotide sequence: TGCGCCAGCAGCTTGGGGACAGGAGACGAGCAGTACTTC. Its translation: CASSLGTGDEQYF.

The rearrangement links TRBV7-2 to TRBJ2-3, with D tentatively TRBD2 (5 bases). This CDR3 is built from 15 residues. Germline CDR1 is SGHTA and CDR2 is FQGNSA. The V and J ends lost 5 bases and 5 bases respectively, with 17 bases between them. The CDR3 DNA reads TGTGCCAGCAGCCAGAGGGTCATCGCGGGAGATACGCAGTATTTT. It specifies CASSQRVIAGDTQYF. The variable domain in full, completed from reference TRBV7-2 and TRBJ2-3, reads GAGVSQSPSNKVTEKGKDVELRCDPISGHTALYWYRQSLGQGLEFLIYFQGNSAPDKSGLPSDRFSAERTGGSVSTLTIQRTQQEDSAVYLCASSQRVIAGDTQYFGPGTRLTVL.

This sequence joins TRBV18 and TRBJ1-3, with unresolved D. V lost 2 bases and J lost 3, with 5 bases in between. The CDR3 has 13 amino acids. Germline loops: CDR1 KGHSH, CDR2 LQKENI. This CDR3 reads CASSPGDGNTIYF. In DNA form, the CDR3 reads TGTGCCAGCTCACCAGGAGATGGAAACACCATATATTTT.

The gene calls are TRBV5-1 and TRBJ1-4; 7 bases are shared with TRBD1. Per germline, CDR1 SGHRS and CDR2 YFSETQ. This CDR3 is 14 amino acids long. The V segment lost 4 bases and the J segment 5 bases; nucleotides outside the gene matches: 5. The CDR3 here is CASSPGQLNEKLFF. The CDR3 coding sequence is TGCGCCAGCAGCCCGGGACAGCTAAATGAAAAACTGTTTTTT.

For the CDR3, the DNA is TGTGCCAGTAGTGTGACAGGGGGCAGTGTGATCTATGGCTACACCTTC. This codes for CASSVTGGSVIYGYTF. V and J are TRBV19 and TRBJ1-2; 10 nucleotides agree with TRBD1. The J segment lost 4 bases and the V segment lost 5 bases, leaving 10 bases of the junction unmatched. Germline V CDR1 and CDR2: LNHDA, SQIVND (reference sequence). The CDR3 length is 16 residues.

This rearrangement joins TRBV6-5 to TRBJ1-1, with unresolved D. This CDR3 has 15 residues. V dropped 6 bases and J dropped 3 bases, with 17 bases sitting between them. CDR1 and CDR2 (germline): MNHEY, SVGAGI. Here the CDR3 reads CASSYGAPDYTEAFF. The CDR3 DNA reads TGTGCCAGCAGCTATGGAGCCCCAGATTACACTGAAGCTTTCTTT.

The chain uses TRBV15 and TRBJ2-3; D is unresolved. This CDR3 is built from 17 residues. The germline V gene encodes CDR1 LNHNV and CDR2 YYDKDF (reference sequence). V dropped 0 bases and J dropped 2 bases, with 15 bases sitting between them. The CDR3 coding sequence is TGTGCCACCAGCAGAGATCGTGGTGGTCCTACCACAGATACGCAGTATTTT. Translating gives CATSRDRGGPTTDTQYF.

The CDR3 protein is CASSPLNPEAYTQYF. The CDR3 nucleotides are TGTGCCAGCAGCCCCCTCAATCCAGAGGCCTATACGCAGTATTTT. This chain uses TRBV7-9 with TRBJ2-3; no firm D call. Germline CDR1 and CDR2: SEHNR and FQNEAQ (reference sequence). This CDR3 has 15 amino acids. V lost 5 bases, J lost 7 bases, and 19 bases lay in between.

The chain joins TRBV6-5 to TRBJ2-2; 7 bases are shared with TRBD2. The V and J ends lost 8 bases and 0 bases, in that order; junction bases with no gene match: 9. The CDR3 runs 16 residues. Germline V gene sequence: CDR1 MNHEY, CDR2 SVGAGI. The CDR3 sequence: CASGSSGGSNTGELFF. As DNA, the CDR3 is TGTGCCAGCGGTTCATCCGGGGGGTCGAACACCGGGGAGCTGTTTTTT.

This chain links TRBV30 with TRBJ1-6, with D possibly matching TRBD1 (5 bases). The length of the CDR3 is 17 residues. Germline V CDR1 and CDR2: GTSNPN, SVGIG (reference sequence). V lost 4 bases to trimming and J lost 7 bases, with 23 bases between them. CDR3 region: CAWTAGQGRRRNSPLHF. The CDR3 nucleotides are TGTGCCTGGACCGCGGGGCAGGGCAGGCGAAGAAATTCACCCCTCCACTTT.

This rearrangement joins TRBV18 to TRBJ2-1; a weak D match, TRBD1 (6 bases). V dropped 0 bases and J dropped 7 bases, with 10 bases sitting between them. The CDR3 is 14 residues long. Germline CDR1 KGHSH, CDR2 LQKENI. In DNA, the CDR3 is TGTGCCAGCTCACCACCCCGCAGGGGAAATGAGCAGTTCTTC. Translating gives CASSPPRRGNEQFF.